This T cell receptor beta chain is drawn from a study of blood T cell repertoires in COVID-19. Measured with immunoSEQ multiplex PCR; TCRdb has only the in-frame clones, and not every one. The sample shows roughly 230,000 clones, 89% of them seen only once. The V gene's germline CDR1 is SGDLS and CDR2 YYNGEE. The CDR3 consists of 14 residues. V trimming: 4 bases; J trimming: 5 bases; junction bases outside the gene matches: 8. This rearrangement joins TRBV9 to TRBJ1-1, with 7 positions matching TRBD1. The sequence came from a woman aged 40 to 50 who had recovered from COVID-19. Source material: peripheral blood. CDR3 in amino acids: CASSPTGVGTEAFF. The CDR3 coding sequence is TGTGCCAGCAGCCCCACAGGGGTTGGGACTGAAGCTTTCTTT.